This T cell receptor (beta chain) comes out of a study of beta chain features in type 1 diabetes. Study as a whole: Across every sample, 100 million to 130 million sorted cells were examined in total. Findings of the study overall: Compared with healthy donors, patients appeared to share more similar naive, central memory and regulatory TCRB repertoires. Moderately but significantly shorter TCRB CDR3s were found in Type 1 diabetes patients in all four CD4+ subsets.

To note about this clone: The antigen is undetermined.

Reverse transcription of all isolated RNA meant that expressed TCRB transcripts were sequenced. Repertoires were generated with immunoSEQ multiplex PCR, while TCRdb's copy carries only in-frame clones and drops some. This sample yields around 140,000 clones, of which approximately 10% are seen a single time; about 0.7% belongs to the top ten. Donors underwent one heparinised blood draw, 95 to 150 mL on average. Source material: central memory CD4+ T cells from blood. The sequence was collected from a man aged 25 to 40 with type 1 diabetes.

CDR3 in DNA: TGTGCCAGCAGCCCCGAAGCCGCGGGTTTCAGCAATCAGCCCCAGCATTTT. Protein product: CASSPEAAGFSNQPQHF. The V gene is TRBV4-2, the J gene TRBJ1-5, with no clear D. The V and J ends lost 4 bases and 1 base respectively, with 17 bases between them. Germline loops: CDR1 LGHNA, CDR2 YNFKEQ. The CDR3 is 17 amino acids.